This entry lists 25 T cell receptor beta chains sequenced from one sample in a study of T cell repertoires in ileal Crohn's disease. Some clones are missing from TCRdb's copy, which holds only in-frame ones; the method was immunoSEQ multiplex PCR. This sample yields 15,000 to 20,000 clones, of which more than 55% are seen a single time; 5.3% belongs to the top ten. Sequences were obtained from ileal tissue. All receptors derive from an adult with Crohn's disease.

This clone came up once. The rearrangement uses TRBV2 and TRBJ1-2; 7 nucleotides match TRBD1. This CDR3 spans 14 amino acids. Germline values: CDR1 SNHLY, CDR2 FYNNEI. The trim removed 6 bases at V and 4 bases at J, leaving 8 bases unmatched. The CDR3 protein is CASSEDRKSYGYTF. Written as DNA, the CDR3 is TGTGCCAGCAGCGAGGACAGGAAGTCCTATGGCTACACCTTC.

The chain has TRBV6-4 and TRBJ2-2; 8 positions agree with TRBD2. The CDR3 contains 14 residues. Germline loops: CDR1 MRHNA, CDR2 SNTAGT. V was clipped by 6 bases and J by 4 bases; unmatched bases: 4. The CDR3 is CASSLSGITGELFF. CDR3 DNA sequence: TGTGCCAGCAGCCTTAGCGGGATCACCGGGGAGCTGTTTTTT.

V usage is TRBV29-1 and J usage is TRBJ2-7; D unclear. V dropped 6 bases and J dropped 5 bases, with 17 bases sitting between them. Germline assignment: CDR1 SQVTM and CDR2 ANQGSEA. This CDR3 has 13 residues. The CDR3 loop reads CSVNGVNNHEQYF. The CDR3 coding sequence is TGCAGCGTGAACGGTGTAAATAACCACGAGCAGTACTTC.

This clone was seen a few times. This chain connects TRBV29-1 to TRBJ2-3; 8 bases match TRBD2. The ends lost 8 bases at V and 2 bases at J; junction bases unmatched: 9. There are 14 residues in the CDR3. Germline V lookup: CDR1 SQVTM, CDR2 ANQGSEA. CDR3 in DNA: TGCAGCACTAGGGCGGGGGGCCTCACAGATACGCAGTATTTT. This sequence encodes CSTRAGGLTDTQYF.

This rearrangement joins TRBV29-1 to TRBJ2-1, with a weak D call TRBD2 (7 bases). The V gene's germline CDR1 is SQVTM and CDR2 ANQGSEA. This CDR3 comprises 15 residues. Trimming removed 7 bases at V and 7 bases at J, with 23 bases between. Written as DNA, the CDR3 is TGCAGCGACGCCGGGCAGGGAGGGGGATTGAATGAGCAGTTCTTC. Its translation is CSDAGQGGGLNEQFF.

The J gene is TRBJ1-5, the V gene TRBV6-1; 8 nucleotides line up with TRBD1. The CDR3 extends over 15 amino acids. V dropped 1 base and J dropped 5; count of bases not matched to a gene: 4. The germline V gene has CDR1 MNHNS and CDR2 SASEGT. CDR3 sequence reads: CASSEEQGGYQPQHF. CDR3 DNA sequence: TGTGCCAGCAGTGAAGAACAGGGGGGCTATCAGCCCCAGCATTTT.

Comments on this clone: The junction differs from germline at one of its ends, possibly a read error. CDR3 DNA: TGCGCCAGCAGCCCCTACGTAGGAGAGGGACTTAACTATGACTACACCTTC. It encodes CASSPYVGEGLNYDYTF. The chain couples TRBV4-1 to TRBJ1-2; D may be TRBD1 (5 bases). The CDR3 loop spans 17 amino acids. CDR1 is MGHRA, CDR2 YSYEKL, per germline.

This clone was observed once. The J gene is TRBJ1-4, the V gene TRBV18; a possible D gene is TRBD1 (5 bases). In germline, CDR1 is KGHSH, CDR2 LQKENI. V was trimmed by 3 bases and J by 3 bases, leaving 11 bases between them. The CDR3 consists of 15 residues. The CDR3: CASSPSGAANEKLFF. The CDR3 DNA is TGTGCCAGCTCACCGAGCGGGGCTGCTAATGAAAAACTGTTTTTT.

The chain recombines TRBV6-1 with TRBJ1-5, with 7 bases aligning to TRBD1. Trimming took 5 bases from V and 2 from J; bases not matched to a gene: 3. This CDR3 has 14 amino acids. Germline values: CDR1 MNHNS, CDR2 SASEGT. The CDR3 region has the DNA TGTGCCAGCAGTCCCACAGGGGGCAATCAGCCCCAGCATTTT. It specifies CASSPTGGNQPQHF.

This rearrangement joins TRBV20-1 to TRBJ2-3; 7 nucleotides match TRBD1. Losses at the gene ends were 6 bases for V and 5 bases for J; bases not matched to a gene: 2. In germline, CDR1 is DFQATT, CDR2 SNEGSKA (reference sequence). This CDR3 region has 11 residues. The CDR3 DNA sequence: TGCAGTGCACACAGGGGAGATACGCAGTATTTT. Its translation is CSAHRGDTQYF.

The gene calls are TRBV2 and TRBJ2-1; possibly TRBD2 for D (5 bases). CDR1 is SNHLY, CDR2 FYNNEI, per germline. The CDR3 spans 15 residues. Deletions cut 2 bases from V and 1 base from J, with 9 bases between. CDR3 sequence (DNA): TGTGCCAGCAGTGAACAGGAGGCTTCCTACAATGAGCAGTTCTTC. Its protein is CASSEQEASYNEQFF.

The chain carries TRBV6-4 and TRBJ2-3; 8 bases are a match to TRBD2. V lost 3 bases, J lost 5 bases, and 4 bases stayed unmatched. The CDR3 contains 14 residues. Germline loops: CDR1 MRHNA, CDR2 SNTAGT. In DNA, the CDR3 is TGTGCCAGCAGTGAGGGACTAGAGGGAGATACGCAGTATTTT. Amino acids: CASSEGLEGDTQYF.

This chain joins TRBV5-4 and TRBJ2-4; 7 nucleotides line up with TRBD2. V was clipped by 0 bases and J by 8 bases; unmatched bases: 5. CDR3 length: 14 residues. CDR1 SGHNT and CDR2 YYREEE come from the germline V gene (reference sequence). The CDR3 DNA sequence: TGTGCCAGCAGCTTGGCGCAGGGAGGGGACATTCAGTACTTC. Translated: CASSLAQGGDIQYF.

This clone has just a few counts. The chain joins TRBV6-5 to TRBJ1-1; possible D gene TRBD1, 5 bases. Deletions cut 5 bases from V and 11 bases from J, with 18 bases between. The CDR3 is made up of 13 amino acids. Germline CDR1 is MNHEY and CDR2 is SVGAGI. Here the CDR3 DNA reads TGTGCCAGCAGTGACGGAGGGGACGGGTTGGCTTTCTTT. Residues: CASSDGGDGLAFF.

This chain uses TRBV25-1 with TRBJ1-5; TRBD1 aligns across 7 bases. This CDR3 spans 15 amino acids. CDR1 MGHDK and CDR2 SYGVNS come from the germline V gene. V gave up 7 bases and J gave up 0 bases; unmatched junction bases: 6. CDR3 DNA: TGTGCCAGCACTGGACAGGATTATAGCAATCAGCCCCAGCATTTT. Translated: CASTGQDYSNQPQHF.

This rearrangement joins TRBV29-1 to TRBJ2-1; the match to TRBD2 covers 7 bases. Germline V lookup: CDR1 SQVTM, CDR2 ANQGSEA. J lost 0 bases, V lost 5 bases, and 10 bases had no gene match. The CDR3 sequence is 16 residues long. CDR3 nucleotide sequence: TGCAGCGTTCTACCGAGCGGGGTTAGCTCCTACAATGAGCAGTTCTTC. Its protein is CSVLPSGVSSYNEQFF.

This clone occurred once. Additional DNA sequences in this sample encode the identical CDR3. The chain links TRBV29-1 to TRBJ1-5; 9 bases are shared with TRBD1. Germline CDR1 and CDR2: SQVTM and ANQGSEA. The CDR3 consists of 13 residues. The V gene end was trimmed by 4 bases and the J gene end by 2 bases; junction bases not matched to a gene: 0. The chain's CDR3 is CSVGTGGNQPQHF. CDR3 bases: TGCAGCGTTGGGACAGGGGGCAATCAGCCCCAGCATTTT.

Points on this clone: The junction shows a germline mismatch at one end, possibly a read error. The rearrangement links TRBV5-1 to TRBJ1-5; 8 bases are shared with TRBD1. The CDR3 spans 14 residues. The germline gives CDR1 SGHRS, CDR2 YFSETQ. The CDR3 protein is CASSLDRADQPQHF. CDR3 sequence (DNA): TGCGCCAGCAGTTTGGACAGGGCTGATCAGCCCCAGCATTTT.

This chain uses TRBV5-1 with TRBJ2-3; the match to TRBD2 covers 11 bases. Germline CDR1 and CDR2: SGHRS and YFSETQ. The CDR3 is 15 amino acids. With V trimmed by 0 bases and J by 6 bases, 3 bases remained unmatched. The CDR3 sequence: CASSLELAGVDTQYF. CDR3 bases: TGCGCCAGCAGCTTGGAACTAGCGGGAGTGGATACGCAGTATTTT.

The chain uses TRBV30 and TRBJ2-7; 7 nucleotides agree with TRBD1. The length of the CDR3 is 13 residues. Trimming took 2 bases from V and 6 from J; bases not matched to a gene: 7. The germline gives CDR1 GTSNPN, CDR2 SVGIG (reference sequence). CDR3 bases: TGTGCCTGGAGTTCGGGACAGCCGCCCGAGCAGTACTTC. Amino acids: CAWSSGQPPEQYF. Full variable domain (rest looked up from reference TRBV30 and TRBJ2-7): SQTIHQWPATLVQPVGSPLSLECTVEGTSNPNLYWYRQAAGRGLQLLFYSVGIGQISSEVPQNLSASRPQDRQFILSSKKLLLSDSGFYLCAWSSGQPPEQYFGPGTRLTVT.

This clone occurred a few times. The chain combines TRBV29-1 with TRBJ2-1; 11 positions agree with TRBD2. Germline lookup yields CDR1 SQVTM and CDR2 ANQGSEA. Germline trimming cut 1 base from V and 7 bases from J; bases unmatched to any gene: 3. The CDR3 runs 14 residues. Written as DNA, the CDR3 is TGCAGCGTTGAAGCACTAGCGGGAGTGAATGAGCAGTTCTTC. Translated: CSVEALAGVNEQFF.

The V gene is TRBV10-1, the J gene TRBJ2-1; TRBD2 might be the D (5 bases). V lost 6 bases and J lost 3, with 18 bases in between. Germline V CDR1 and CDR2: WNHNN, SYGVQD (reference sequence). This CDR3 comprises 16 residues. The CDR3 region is CASSDWGAASYNEQFF. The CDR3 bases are TGCGCCAGCAGCGACTGGGGAGCGGCGAGCTACAATGAGCAGTTCTTC.

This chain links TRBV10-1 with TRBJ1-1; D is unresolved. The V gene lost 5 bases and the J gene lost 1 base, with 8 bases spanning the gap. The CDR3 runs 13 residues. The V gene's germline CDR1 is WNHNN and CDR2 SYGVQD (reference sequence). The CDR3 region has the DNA TGCGCCAGCAGTCGGAGCACGAACACTGAAGCTTTCTTT. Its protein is CASSRSTNTEAFF.

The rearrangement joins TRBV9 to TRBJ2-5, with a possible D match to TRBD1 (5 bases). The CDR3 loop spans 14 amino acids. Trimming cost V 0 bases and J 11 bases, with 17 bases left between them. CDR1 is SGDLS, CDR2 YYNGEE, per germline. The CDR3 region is CASSVDPQGGEQYF. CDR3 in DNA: TGTGCCAGCAGCGTAGACCCTCAGGGTGGCGAACAGTACTTC.

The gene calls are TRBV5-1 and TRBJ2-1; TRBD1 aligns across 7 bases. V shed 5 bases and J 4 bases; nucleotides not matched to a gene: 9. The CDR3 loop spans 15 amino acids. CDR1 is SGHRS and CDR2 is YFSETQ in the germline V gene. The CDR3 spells CASSSDRATYNEQFF. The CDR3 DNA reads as TGCGCCAGCAGTTCCGACAGGGCGACATACAATGAGCAGTTCTTC.